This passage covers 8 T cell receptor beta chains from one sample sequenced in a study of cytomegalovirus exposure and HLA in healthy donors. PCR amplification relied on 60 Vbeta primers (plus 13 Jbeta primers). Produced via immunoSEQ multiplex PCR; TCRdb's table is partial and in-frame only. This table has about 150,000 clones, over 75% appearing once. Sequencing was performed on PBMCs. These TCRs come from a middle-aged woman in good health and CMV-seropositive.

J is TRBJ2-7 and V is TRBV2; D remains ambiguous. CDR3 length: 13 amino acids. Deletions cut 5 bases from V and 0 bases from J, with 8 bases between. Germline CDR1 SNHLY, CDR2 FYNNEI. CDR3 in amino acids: CASSPASSYEQYF. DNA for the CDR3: TGTGCCAGCAGTCCAGCTAGCTCCTACGAGCAGTACTTC.

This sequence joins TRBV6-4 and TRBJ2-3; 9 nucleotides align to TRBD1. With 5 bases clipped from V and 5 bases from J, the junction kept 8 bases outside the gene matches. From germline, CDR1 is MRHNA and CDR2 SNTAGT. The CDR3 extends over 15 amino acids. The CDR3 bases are TGTGCCAGCAGTAGGGGACAGGGTGCAGGAGATACGCAGTATTTT. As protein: CASSRGQGAGDTQYF.

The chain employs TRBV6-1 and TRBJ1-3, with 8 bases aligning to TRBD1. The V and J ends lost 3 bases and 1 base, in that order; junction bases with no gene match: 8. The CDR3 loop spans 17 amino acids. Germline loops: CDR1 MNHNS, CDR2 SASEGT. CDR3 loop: CASSDFFRGPSGNTIYF. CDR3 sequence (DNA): TGTGCCAGCAGTGATTTTTTCAGGGGGCCATCTGGAAACACCATATATTTT.

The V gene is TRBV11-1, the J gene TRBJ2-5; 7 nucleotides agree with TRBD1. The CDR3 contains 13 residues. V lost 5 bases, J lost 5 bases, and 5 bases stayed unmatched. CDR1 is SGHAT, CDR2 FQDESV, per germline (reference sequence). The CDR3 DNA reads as TGTGCCAGCAGCAATCCAGGGGGTGAGACCCAGTACTTC. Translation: CASSNPGGETQYF.

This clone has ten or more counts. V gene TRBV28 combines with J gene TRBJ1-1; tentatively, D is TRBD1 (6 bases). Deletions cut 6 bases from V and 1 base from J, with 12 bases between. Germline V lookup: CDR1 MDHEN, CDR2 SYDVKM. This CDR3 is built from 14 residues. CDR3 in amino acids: CASRGGRGNTEAFF. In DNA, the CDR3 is TGTGCCAGCAGGGGGGGGCGCGGGAACACTGAAGCTTTCTTT.

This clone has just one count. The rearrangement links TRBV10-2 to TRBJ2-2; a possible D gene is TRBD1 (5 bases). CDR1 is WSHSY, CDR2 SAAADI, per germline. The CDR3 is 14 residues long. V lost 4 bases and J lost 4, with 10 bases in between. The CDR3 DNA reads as TGCGCCAGCAGTGCTGGGGCCGTCACCGGGGAGCTGTTTTTT. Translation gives CASSAGAVTGELFF.

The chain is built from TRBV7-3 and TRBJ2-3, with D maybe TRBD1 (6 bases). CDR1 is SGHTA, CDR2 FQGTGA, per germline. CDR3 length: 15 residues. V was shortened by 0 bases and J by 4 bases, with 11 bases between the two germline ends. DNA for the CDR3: TGTGCCAGCAGCTTAACTCTAGAGGGGGCAGATACGCAGTATTTT. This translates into CASSLTLEGADTQYF.

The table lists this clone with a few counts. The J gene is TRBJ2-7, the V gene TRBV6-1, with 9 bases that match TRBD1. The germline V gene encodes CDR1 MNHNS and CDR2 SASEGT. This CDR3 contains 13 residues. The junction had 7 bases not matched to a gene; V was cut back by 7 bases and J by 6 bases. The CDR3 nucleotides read TGTGCCAGCATGCTACAGGGGGCGGGCGAGCAGTACTTC. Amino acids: CASMLQGAGEQYF.